This T cell receptor beta chain was captured by sequencing in a study of T cells in Graves' hyperthyroidism and ophthalmopathy. Study findings and constraints: Ophthalmopathy was told apart from stable hyperthyroidism by a 13 V-J model.

The sample holds one count of this clonotype. No antigen is known for it. V gave up 4 bases and J gave up 5 bases; unmatched junction bases: 17. The CDR3 consists of 18 residues. Germline-derived CDR1 and CDR2 are LGHNA and YNFKEQ. RNA transcripts served as the template for amplifying TCR beta CDR3 regions. First-round RT-PCR with HTBI primers amplified the TCR CDR3 region. One entry per CDR3 protein results from TCRdb running MiXCR on the multiplex PCR reads. In the table there are about 350,000 distinct CDR3 sequences, about 15% of which are singletons. Exclusion followed for patients with uncontrolled infection, other autoimmune disease, pregnancy or lactation. Diagnosis relied on clinical symptoms, serum thyroxine and TRAb, thyroid ultrasound and orbital computed tomography. Out of less than 12 ml of fresh peripheral blood came the PBMCs.

The sample comprised blood. This chain links TRBV4-2 with TRBJ2-5; 9 nucleotides match TRBD1. The TCR sequence derives from a woman aged 25 to 39 with Graves' hyperthyroidism. The CDR3 coding sequence is TGTGCCAGCAGCCCGCGGCGGGGACAGGGACAACTCAGGGAGACCCAGTACTTC. Translating it yields CASSPRRGQGQLRETQYF.